One and the same sample provided the 13 T cell receptor beta chains below, sequenced in a study of blood T cell repertoires in COVID-19. Sequencing used immunoSEQ multiplex PCR; TCRdb keeps in-frame clones, though not all of them. The table has around 93,000 clones, about 76% seen once; the top ten hold approximately 10%. Sequenced: peripheral blood. The receptors stem from a woman older than 75 with acute or convalescent COVID-19.

There are a few counts of this clone. The J gene is TRBJ1-6, the V gene TRBV18, with 7 positions matching TRBD1. The V segment lost 4 bases and the J segment 0 bases; nucleotides outside the gene matches: 6. CDR3 length: 17 residues. Germline loops: CDR1 KGHSH, CDR2 LQKENI. The DNA of the CDR3 is TGTGCCAGCTCACTACAGGACAGGAGCTCCTATAATTCACCCCTCCACTTT. Its protein product is CASSLQDRSSYNSPLHF.

The CDR3 here is CASSLAGGAGQPQHF. CDR3 DNA sequence: TGCGCCAGCAGCTTGGCCGGGGGGGCCGGGCAGCCCCAGCATTTT. The chain couples TRBV5-1 to TRBJ1-5; perhaps TRBD1 as D (6 bases). Looked up from germline, CDR1 is SGHRS and CDR2 is YFSETQ. This CDR3 comprises 15 residues. With 0 bases removed from V and 7 bases from J, the gap between germline ends came to 14 bases.

This chain links TRBV9 with TRBJ1-3; D remains unclear. The germline gives CDR1 SGDLS, CDR2 YYNGEE. The V and J ends lost 0 bases and 0 bases respectively, with 7 bases between them. The CDR3 spans 15 residues. The DNA of the CDR3 is TGTGCCAGCAGCGTAGATGGCTTCTCTGGAAACACCATATATTTT. Residues: CASSVDGFSGNTIYF.

J is TRBJ2-3 and V is TRBV7-8; no definite D call. The CDR3 sequence is 16 residues long. CDR1 is SGHVS and CDR2 is FQNEAQ in the germline V gene. The germline V and J ends were trimmed by 0 bases and 5 bases, with 15 bases remaining between them. The CDR3 is CASSLAPLGTQDTQYF. Here the CDR3 DNA reads TGTGCCAGCAGCTTAGCCCCACTGGGCACACAAGATACGCAGTATTTT. The full variable domain, its missing parts supplied by reference TRBV7-8 and TRBJ2-3, is GAGVSQSPRYKVAKRGQDVALRCDPISGHVSLFWYQQALGQGPEFLTYFQNEAQLDKSGLPSDRFFAERPEGSVSTLKIQRTQQEDSAVYLCASSLAPLGTQDTQYFGPGTRLTVL.

Only one count was recorded for this clone. The gene calls are TRBV28 and TRBJ2-1; TRBD1 is a possible D gene (6 bases). The CDR3 is 14 amino acids. V was cut by 5 bases and J by 3 bases, with 11 bases left in between. The germline CDR1 and CDR2 sequences are MDHEN and SYDVKM. This chain's CDR3 is CASSETGHYNEQFF. Here the CDR3 DNA reads TGTGCCAGCAGTGAGACAGGACACTACAATGAGCAGTTCTTC.

This clone has more than one count but fewer than ten. V is TRBV5-5 and J is TRBJ2-2; maybe TRBD2 (6 bases). The germline CDR1 and CDR2 sequences are SGHKS and YYEKEE (reference sequence). The V and J ends lost 4 bases and 4 bases respectively, with 14 bases between them. The CDR3 has 15 amino acids. The CDR3 spells CASSASEGFTGELFF. In DNA, the CDR3 is TGTGCCAGCAGCGCCTCGGAGGGATTCACCGGGGAGCTGTTTTTT.

The rearrangement joins TRBV5-4 to TRBJ2-2; unclear D gene. Trimming left V 4 bases short and J 4 bases short, with 11 bases between. Germline CDR1 and CDR2: SGHNT and YYREEE (reference sequence). The CDR3 totals 14 residues. CDR3 in amino acids: CASSPTQFTGELFF. The CDR3 DNA is TGTGCCAGCAGCCCCACTCAATTCACCGGGGAGCTGTTTTTT.

The chain links TRBV6-4 to TRBJ2-3; 7 bases are a match to TRBD2. The CDR3 covers 15 residues. V trimming: 6 bases; J trimming: 2 bases; junction bases outside the gene matches: 8. Germline-derived CDR1 and CDR2 are MRHNA and SNTAGT. The CDR3 nucleotides are TGTGCCAGCAGGCTACTCCGGGACTACACAGATACGCAGTATTTT. Translated, it gives CASRLLRDYTDTQYF.

This chain connects TRBV18 to TRBJ2-7, with D tentatively TRBD2 (7 bases). The CDR3 has 16 residues. Between the trimmed V and J ends, which lost 2 bases and 4 bases, there was a span of 18 bases. Germline CDR1 KGHSH, CDR2 LQKENI. DNA for the CDR3: TGTGCCAGCTCACCAACGCGCGGGGGCTTTTTGTACGAGCAGTACTTC. This gives the protein CASSPTRGGFLYEQYF.

The gene calls are TRBV11-3 and TRBJ2-2; D is unresolved. This CDR3 is built from 13 residues. Per the germline V gene, CDR1 is SGHNT and CDR2 is YENEEA. The V gene lost 0 bases and the J gene lost 8 bases, with 7 bases spanning the gap. The CDR3 here is CASSLDWAGELFF. The DNA for the CDR3 is TGTGCCAGCAGCTTAGATTGGGCGGGGGAGCTGTTTTTT.

This chain links TRBV7-2 with TRBJ2-2; 7 bases match TRBD2. After removal of 3 bases from V and 3 bases from J, the junction contained 4 bases not matched to a gene. CDR3 length: 15 amino acids. Germline values: CDR1 SGHTA, CDR2 FQGNSA. The DNA for the CDR3 is TGTGCCAGCAGCTTGCGGGGGTGGGACACCGGGGAGCTGTTTTTT. Its translation: CASSLRGWDTGELFF. Full variable domain (rest looked up from reference TRBV7-2 and TRBJ2-2): GAGVSQSPSNKVTEKGKDVELRCDPISGHTALYWYRQSLGQGLEFLIYFQGNSAPDKSGLPSDRFSAERTGGSVSTLTIQRTQQEDSAVYLCASSLRGWDTGELFFGEGSRLTVL.

The V and J genes are TRBV29-1 and TRBJ2-7; a weak D match, TRBD2 (6 bases). This CDR3 has 13 amino acids. From germline, CDR1 is SQVTM and CDR2 ANQGSEA. Between the trimmed V and J ends, which lost 2 bases and 3 bases, there was a span of 11 bases. The CDR3 nucleotides are TGCAGCGTTGAATGGGGGAGGAACTACGAGCAGTACTTC. Its translation is CSVEWGRNYEQYF.

In this sample, this clone turned up once. This rearrangement joins TRBV7-9 to TRBJ2-2; 11 nucleotides match TRBD2. The ends lost 4 bases at V and 5 bases at J; junction bases unmatched: 3. This CDR3 region has 15 residues. Germline V CDR1 and CDR2: SEHNR, FQNEAQ (reference sequence). This CDR3 is CASSSLAGGTGELFF. The DNA of the CDR3 is TGTGCCAGCAGCTCCCTAGCGGGAGGAACCGGGGAGCTGTTTTTT.